These 19 T cell receptor beta chains originate from one sample sequenced in a study of cytomegalovirus exposure and HLA in healthy donors. PCR amplification relied on 60 Vbeta primers (plus 13 Jbeta primers). Sequenced by immunoSEQ multiplex PCR; TCRdb stores in-frame clones only, minus some. This table has approximately 220,000 clones, almost 80% appearing once. Sequences were obtained from PBMCs. The source is a man younger than 35 in good health and CMV-seronegative.

In this sample, this clone turned up a few times. The chain combines TRBV7-2 with TRBJ1-4; D is undetermined. Between the trimmed V and J ends, which lost 1 base and 5 bases, there was a span of 11 bases. The CDR3 has 15 amino acids. Germline lookup yields CDR1 SGHTA and CDR2 FQGNSA. The CDR3 sequence is CASSLVRSLNEKLFF. As DNA, the CDR3 is TGTGCCAGCAGCTTAGTCAGGTCCCTAAATGAAAAACTGTTTTTT.

V and J are TRBV7-6 and TRBJ2-3; 9 positions agree with TRBD1. J gave up 1 base and V 1 base, and 3 bases lay outside the gene matches. CDR1 and CDR2 from the germline V gene are SGHVS and FNYEAQ. The CDR3 has 16 residues. In DNA, the CDR3 is TGTGCCAGCAGCTTAGGGACAGGGGCCGGCACAGATACGCAGTATTTT. It specifies CASSLGTGAGTDTQYF.

V gene TRBV5-6 combines with J gene TRBJ2-1; 11 bases match TRBD1. The trim removed 4 bases at V and 4 bases at J, leaving 10 bases unmatched. The CDR3 sequence is 17 residues long. CDR1 and CDR2 from the germline V gene are SGHDT and YYEEEE. The CDR3 coding sequence is TGTGCCAGCAGCCTGTGGGACAGGGGGATAAAATACAATGAGCAGTTCTTC. Translating gives CASSLWDRGIKYNEQFF. The complete variable domain, with remaining parts taken from reference TRBV5-6 and TRBJ2-1, reads DAGVTQSPTHLIKTRGQQVTLRCSPKSGHDTVSWYQQALGQGPQFIFQYYEEEERQRGNFPDRFSGHQFPNYSSELNVNALLLGDSALYLCASSLWDRGIKYNEQFFGPGTRLTVL.

The chain carries TRBV5-1 and TRBJ1-6; tentatively, D is TRBD1 (6 bases). The CDR3 is 16 residues long. CDR1 and CDR2 (germline): SGHRS, YFSETQ. V was trimmed by 0 bases and J by 8 bases, leaving 15 bases between them. CDR3 in DNA: TGCGCCAGCAGCTTGGGATGGGCAGGGGTTGATTCACCCCTCCACTTT. Encoded protein: CASSLGWAGVDSPLHF.

This clone was recorded only once. Within the sample, other DNA sequences also encode this same CDR3. Here the CDR3 DNA reads TGTGCCAGCAGCGTAGAGGGGGGACTAGCGGGGGAGACCTACGAGCAGTACTTC. Protein product: CASSVEGGLAGETYEQYF. The chain employs TRBV9 and TRBJ2-7; TRBD2 agrees at 14 bases. Germline V gene lookup returns CDR1 SGDLS and CDR2 YYNGEE. This CDR3 has 18 amino acids. J lost 2 bases, V lost 0 bases, and 7 bases had no gene match. The variable domain in full, with the rest retrieved from reference TRBV9 and TRBJ2-7, is DSGVTQTPKHLITATGQRVTLRCSPRSGDLSVYWYQQSLDQGLQFLIQYYNGEERAKGNILERFSAQQFPDLHSELNLSSLELGDSALYFCASSVEGGLAGETYEQYFGPGTRLTVT.

The rearrangement links TRBV27 to TRBJ2-4, with a weak D call TRBD2 (6 bases). This CDR3 has 13 amino acids. Germline V gene data show CDR1 as MNHEY and CDR2 as SMNVEV (reference sequence). Trimming took 7 bases from V and 6 from J, leaving 13 bases between them. The CDR3 DNA follows: TGTGCCAGCACTCCTCTCGGGGGAAACATTCAGTACTTC. Residues: CASTPLGGNIQYF.

The chain carries TRBV6-1 and TRBJ1-1; no reliable D call. CDR1 is MNHNS and CDR2 is SASEGT in the germline V gene. V was cut by 4 bases and J by 6 bases, with 12 bases left in between. The CDR3 spans 13 residues. CDR3 region: CASSVDIKAEAFF. The CDR3, as DNA: TGTGCCAGCAGTGTAGACATTAAAGCTGAAGCTTTCTTT.

The chain couples TRBV2 to TRBJ2-7; D is unresolved. Trimming removed 4 bases at V and 2 bases at J, with 15 bases between. The germline V gene encodes CDR1 SNHLY and CDR2 FYNNEI. This CDR3 spans 15 amino acids. The CDR3 here is CASSASSARAYEQYF. The DNA for the CDR3 is TGTGCCAGCAGTGCGTCGTCCGCTCGAGCCTACGAGCAGTACTTC.

The rearrangement uses TRBV9 and TRBJ2-3, with 11 bases aligning to TRBD2. Germline CDR1 reads SGDLS; CDR2 reads YYNGEE. The CDR3 has 16 residues. The J segment lost 2 bases and the V segment lost 0 bases, leaving 2 bases of the junction unmatched. CDR3 in DNA: TGTGCCAGCAGCGTAGGACTAGCGGGACTCACAGATACGCAGTATTTT. Protein product: CASSVGLAGLTDTQYF.

The V gene is TRBV7-9, the J gene TRBJ2-1; tentative D call: TRBD1 (5 bases). Trimming pared 2 bases from V and 12 bases from J, leaving 11 bases between. The germline CDR1 and CDR2 sequences are SEHNR and FQNEAQ (reference sequence). This CDR3 spans 12 amino acids. DNA of the CDR3: TGTGCCAGCAGCTTAACTCCTCAGGGGCAGTTCTTC. Amino acids: CASSLTPQGQFF.

V is TRBV15 and J is TRBJ2-3; 8 nucleotides match TRBD1. This CDR3 has 15 residues. Germline V lookup: CDR1 LNHNV, CDR2 YYDKDF (reference sequence). With 0 bases clipped from V and 4 bases from J, the junction kept 3 bases outside the gene matches. Written as DNA, the CDR3 is TGTGCCACCAGCAGAGAAGGACAGGGTCCAGATACGCAGTATTTT. Protein product: CATSREGQGPDTQYF.

The gene calls are TRBV2 and TRBJ1-1; TRBD1 matches at 7 bases. Germline loops: CDR1 SNHLY, CDR2 FYNNEI. Unmatched junction bases numbered 5, after V lost 6 bases and J lost 1 base. The CDR3 runs to 14 residues. The CDR3 protein is CASRAGTANTEAFF. As DNA, the CDR3 is TGTGCCAGCAGAGCCGGGACAGCGAACACTGAAGCTTTCTTT.

There are a few counts of this clone. Mismatch with germline at one junction end may stem from a read error. The genes are TRBV7-7 and TRBJ2-2; D is possibly TRBD1 (6 bases). The CDR3 has 17 residues. CDR1 is SSHAT and CDR2 is FNYEAQ in the germline V gene (reference sequence). The chain's CDR3 is CASSLSPGTLNTGELFF. In DNA, the CDR3 is TGTGCTAGCAGCTTATCCCCCGGGACATTGAACACCGGGGAGCTGTTTTTT. Filled out from reference TRBV7-7 and TRBJ2-2, the complete variable domain reads GAGVSQSPRYKVTKRGQDVTLRCDPISSHATLYWYQQALGQGPEFLTYFNYEAQPDKSGLPSDRFSAERPEGSISTLTIQRTEQRDSAMYRCASSLSPGTLNTGELFFGEGSRLTVL.

V is TRBV19 and J is TRBJ2-5, with 12 bases fitting TRBD2. With V trimmed by 4 bases and J by 5 bases, 5 bases remained unmatched. CDR3 length equals 15 residues. Germline values: CDR1 LNHDA, CDR2 SQIVND (reference sequence). The CDR3 reads CASSRLAGEKETQYF. In nucleotides, the CDR3 is TGTGCCAGTAGTAGACTAGCGGGAGAAAAGGAGACCCAGTACTTC.

This rearrangement joins TRBV13 to TRBJ2-6, with D unclear. From germline, CDR1 is PRHDT and CDR2 FYEKMQ (reference sequence). CDR3 size: 22 residues. V dropped 5 bases and J dropped 0 bases, with 29 bases sitting between them. CDR3 DNA sequence: TGTGCCAGCAGCCTGGAGCTACCCGCAGCCGGAGAGGCCCTCTCTGGGGCCAACGTCCTGACTTTC. Residues: CASSLELPAAGEALSGANVLTF. The variable domain in full, with the rest retrieved from reference TRBV13 and TRBJ2-6, is AAGVIQSPRHLIKEKRETATLKCYPIPRHDTVYWYQQGPGQDPQFLISFYEKMQSDKGSIPDRFSAQQFSDYHSELNMSSLELGDSALYFCASSLELPAAGEALSGANVLTFGAGSRLTVL.

J is TRBJ1-1 and V is TRBV7-2; 7 nucleotides align to TRBD1. The CDR3 spans 15 residues. Trimming removed 4 bases from V and 3 bases from J; junction bases left unmatched: 8. Germline CDR1 SGHTA, CDR2 FQGNSA. CDR3 protein: CASSYRQTGYTEAFF. The CDR3 region has the DNA TGTGCCAGCAGCTACCGCCAGACAGGGTACACTGAAGCTTTCTTT.

The V and J genes are TRBV19 and TRBJ2-1; 13 bases fit TRBD2. Trimming took 9 bases from V and 6 from J; bases not matched to a gene: 2. CDR1 is LNHDA, CDR2 SQIVND, per germline (reference sequence). The CDR3 has 13 residues. The CDR3 sequence is CARTSGGANEQFF. CDR3 bases: TGTGCCAGAACTAGCGGGGGGGCCAATGAGCAGTTCTTC.

V is TRBV7-6 and J is TRBJ2-1, with D uncertain. This CDR3 contains 13 residues. From germline, CDR1 is SGHVS and CDR2 FNYEAQ. Trimming left V 3 bases short and J 0 bases short, with 3 bases between. The CDR3 DNA reads as TGTGCCAGCAGCTTCCGCTCCTACAATGAGCAGTTCTTC. This sequence encodes CASSFRSYNEQFF.

This clone was observed a few times. The J gene is TRBJ1-6, the V gene TRBV19, with D uncertain. The CDR3 loop spans 18 amino acids. V lost 4 bases and J 0 bases, leaving 16 bases between the germline ends. Per the germline V gene, CDR1 is LNHDA and CDR2 is SQIVND (reference sequence). The CDR3 DNA reads TGTGCCAGTAGTAGAAGGACTCTAGGCTACTCCTATAATTCACCCCTCCACTTT. This sequence encodes CASSRRTLGYSYNSPLHF. Based on the CDR3 plus reference TRBV19 and TRBJ1-6, the full variable domain is DGGITQSPKYLFRKEGQNVTLSCEQNLNHDAMYWYRQDPGQGLRLIYYSQIVNDFQKGDIAEGYSVSREKKESFPLTVTSAQKNPTAFYLCASSRRTLGYSYNSPLHFGNGTRLTVT.